This TCR beta chain originates from a study of blood T cell repertoires in COVID-19. Study-level information: Sample material is recorded as cDNA or gDNA derived from T cells, B-cell-depleted T cells, or PBMCs.

Per the original data handling: Cell counts per sample came from amplifying reference gene primers. The table came from immunoSEQ multiplex PCR; TCRdb's copy has only in-frame clones and leaves some out. D and trimming were read from the DNA, whereas the V and J calls and clone size are those reported in that table. This table has over 110,000 clones, 80% to 90% appearing once. Assignments of participants to cohorts depended upon their own reported clinical history. Before being deemed recovered, Cohort 3 donors had two negative PCRs, clearance, or symptom resolution. CDR1 and CDR2 (germline): LNHDA, SQIVND (reference sequence). CDR3 length: 14 residues. Trimming cost V 4 bases and J 2 bases, with 8 bases left between them.

The sequencing sample was made of PBMCs or T cells enriched from blood (not recorded which). The V call is TRBV19, the J call TRBJ2-2; tentatively, D is TRBD2 (6 bases). The receptor comes from a man aged 55 to 70 who had recovered from COVID-19. The CDR3 region is CASSTGTNTGELFF. Written as DNA, the CDR3 is TGTGCCAGTAGTACCGGGACTAACACCGGGGAGCTGTTTTTT.